The TCR beta chain under discussion was sequenced for a study of T cell changes during pregnancy in multiple sclerosis. TCRdb's copy holds only in-frame clones and misses some; the assay was immunoSEQ multiplex PCR. This sample has 70,000 or so clones; about 90% occur once, and the top ten carry around 0.3%. Germline CDR1 is SGHTA and CDR2 is FQGNSA. This CDR3 contains 13 residues. V dropped 6 bases and J dropped 9; count of bases not matched to a gene: 8. The starting material was CD4+ T cells from peripheral blood mononuclear cells, obtained after pregnancy. The receptor comes from a female donor with multiple sclerosis, enrolled in a pregnancy study. The chain couples TRBV7-2 to TRBJ2-4, with 7 bases matching TRBD1. CDR3 DNA sequence: TGTGCCAGCAGTCCAGTACAGGGGTTCATTCAGTACTTC. Protein sequence: CASSPVQGFIQYF.